This T cell receptor beta chain originates from a study of blood T cell repertoires in COVID-19. Study details: COVID-19 samples collected from the United States, Italy and Spain covered acute and convalescent phases. T cells, B-cell-depleted T cells, or PBMCs provided the cDNA or gDNA that served as material.

Germline CDR1 is SQVTM and CDR2 is ANQGSEA. J lost 4 bases, V lost 3 bases, and 5 bases had no gene match. The length of the CDR3 is 13 residues. Original processing methods: Estimated nucleated cell counts came from reference gene primer amplification. Method: immunoSEQ multiplex PCR; TCRdb's copy keeps in-frame clones and lacks some. That table furnishes V, J and clone size, whereas the DNA furnished D and trimming. This table holds some 230,000 clones, roughly 80% found once. Those enrolled in Seattle joined during active infection and were followed longitudinally afterward. The sequence derives from a woman older than 75 with COVID-19, enrolled during active disease. Sequenced material: peripheral blood. The chain has TRBV29-1 and TRBJ1-2; 7 positions agree with TRBD1. The CDR3, as DNA: TGCAGCGTTGACGACAGGGATCCCTATGGCTACACCTTC. Amino acids: CSVDDRDPYGYTF.